This T cell receptor (beta chain) was obtained from a study of cytomegalovirus exposure and HLA in healthy donors. CDR3 length equals 13 residues. Germline CDR1 and CDR2: MNHEY and SVGAGI. The ends lost 6 bases at V and 5 bases at J; junction bases unmatched: 5. On this clone itself: Its antigen remains unknown.

Study results and limitations: Listed as cytomegalovirus-associated were about 160 TCR beta chains.

The assay was immunoSEQ multiplex PCR, and TCRdb's table has in-frame clones only and misses some. The sample lists some 210,000 clones; around 87% were seen once. The chain joins TRBV6-5 to TRBJ2-7, with 9 nucleotides matching TRBD2. The material sequenced was PBMCs. This receptor was taken from a woman aged 18-30 years in good health and CMV-seropositive. The chain's CDR3 is CASRLAGEDEQYF. The DNA for the CDR3 is TGTGCCAGCAGGTTAGCGGGAGAAGACGAGCAGTACTTC.